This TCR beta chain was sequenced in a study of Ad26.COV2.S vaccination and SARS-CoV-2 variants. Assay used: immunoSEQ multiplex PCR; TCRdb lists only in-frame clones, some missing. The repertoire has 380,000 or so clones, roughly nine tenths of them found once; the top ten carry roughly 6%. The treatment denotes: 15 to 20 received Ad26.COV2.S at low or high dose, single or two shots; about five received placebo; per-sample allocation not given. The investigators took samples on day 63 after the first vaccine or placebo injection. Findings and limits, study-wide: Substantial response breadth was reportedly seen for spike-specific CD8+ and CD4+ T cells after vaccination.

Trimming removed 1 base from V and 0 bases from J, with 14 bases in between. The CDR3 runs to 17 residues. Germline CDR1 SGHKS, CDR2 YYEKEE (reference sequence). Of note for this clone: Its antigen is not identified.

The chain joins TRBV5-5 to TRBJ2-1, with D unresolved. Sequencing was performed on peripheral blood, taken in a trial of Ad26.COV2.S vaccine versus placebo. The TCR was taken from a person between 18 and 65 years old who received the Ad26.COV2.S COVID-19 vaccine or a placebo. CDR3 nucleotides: TGTGCCAGCAGCTTGAAGCCAGGATATGTCTCCTACAATGAGCAGTTCTTC. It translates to CASSLKPGYVSYNEQFF.